Listed below are T cell receptor beta chains from one sample, sequenced in a study of blood T cell repertoires in COVID-19. The table came from immunoSEQ multiplex PCR; TCRdb's copy has only in-frame clones and leaves some out. The sample lists approximately 59,000 clones, more than 70% seen once, with roughly 20% in the top ten. Material for sequencing was peripheral blood. Source of these receptors: a human donor in a cohort sampled during active COVID-19. Each CDR3 is given with its conserved first and last residue. The D gene is left open where the match is weak. Only part of the rows carry a size: once, few, many, or a class if the clone is expanded.

d_gene: NA; abundance: NA; j_gene: TRBJ1-2; v_gene: TRBV30; CDR3aa: CAWIPPAGRTLSNYGYTF; CDR3nt: TGTGCCTGGATCCCTCCCGCCGGACGGACTCTTTCTAACTATGGCTACACCTTC
d_gene: NA; abundance: NA; j_gene: TRBJ1-1; v_gene: TRBV10-2; CDR3aa: CASSAAGHTEAFF; CDR3nt: TGCGCCAGCAGTGCGGCAGGGCACACTGAAGCTTTCTTT
d_gene: NA; abundance: NA; j_gene: TRBJ2-5; v_gene: TRBV6-5; CDR3aa: CASGGGTKTQYF; CDR3nt: TGTGCCAGCGGGGGGGGCACGAAGACCCAGTACTTC
d_gene: NA; abundance: NA; j_gene: TRBJ2-7; v_gene: TRBV4-3; CDR3aa: CASSQDWGRTYEQYF; CDR3nt: TGCGCCAGCAGCCAAGACTGGGGGCGGACCTACGAGCAGTACTTC
d_gene: TRBD1; abundance: NA; j_gene: TRBJ2-1; v_gene: TRBV9; CDR3aa: CASSVGGQGGYNEQFF; CDR3nt: TGTGCCAGCAGCGTAGGAGGACAGGGGGGGTACAATGAGCAGTTCTTC
d_gene: NA; abundance: NA; j_gene: TRBJ2-5; v_gene: TRBV5-1; CDR3aa: CASSLGGLETQYF; CDR3nt: TGCGCCAGCAGCTTGGGGGGACTTGAGACCCAGTACTTC
d_gene: TRBD1; abundance: NA; j_gene: TRBJ1-1; v_gene: TRBV19; CDR3aa: CASTWQGAGNTEAFF; CDR3nt: TGTGCCAGTACTTGGCAGGGGGCGGGGAACACTGAAGCTTTCTTT
d_gene: TRBD1; abundance: NA; j_gene: TRBJ1-2; v_gene: TRBV19; CDR3aa: CASSKEKRGPTYGYTF; CDR3nt: TGTGCCAGTAGTAAAGAGAAGAGGGGGCCCACCTATGGCTACACCTTC
d_gene: NA; abundance: NA; j_gene: TRBJ1-4; v_gene: TRBV19; CDR3aa: CASNERLIKSTNEKLFF; CDR3nt: TGTGCCAGTAACGAGCGGTTGATTAAATCAACTAATGAAAAACTGTTTTTT
d_gene: NA; abundance: NA; j_gene: TRBJ1-2; v_gene: TRBV11-3; CDR3aa: CASSLLSFNYGYTF; CDR3nt: TGTGCCAGCAGCTTATTAAGCTTTAACTATGGCTACACCTTC
d_gene: TRBD1; abundance: NA; j_gene: TRBJ1-2; v_gene: TRBV9; CDR3aa: CASSASGTGLNYGYTF; CDR3nt: TGTGCCAGCAGCGCCTCCGGGACAGGTCTTAACTATGGCTACACCTTC
d_gene: NA; abundance: NA; j_gene: TRBJ1-2; v_gene: TRBV4-3; CDR3aa: CASSQDWGLNYGYTF; CDR3nt: TGCGCCAGCAGCCAAGATTGGGGGCTTAACTATGGCTACACCTTC
d_gene: NA; abundance: NA; j_gene: TRBJ2-7; v_gene: TRBV7-2; CDR3aa: CASSTGRRQGPRSTYEQYF; CDR3nt: TGTGCCAGCAGCACTGGGAGGCGACAGGGCCCGCGTTCTACCTACGAGCAGTACTTC
d_gene: NA; abundance: few; j_gene: TRBJ1-5; v_gene: TRBV2; CDR3aa: CASREYSNQPQHF; CDR3nt: TGTGCCAGCAGAGAGTATAGCAATCAGCCCCAGCATTTT
d_gene: TRBD1; abundance: once; j_gene: TRBJ1-1; v_gene: TRBV10-1; CDR3aa: CASSPTPGQGSTEAFF; CDR3nt: TGCGCCAGCAGTCCAACTCCGGGACAGGGAAGCACTGAAGCTTTCTTT
d_gene: NA; abundance: NA; j_gene: TRBJ2-7; v_gene: TRBV4-3; CDR3aa: CASSQDRTGLQQYF; CDR3nt: TGCGCCAGCAGCCAAGATAGAACAGGGTTGCAGCAGTACTTC
d_gene: TRBD2; abundance: NA; j_gene: TRBJ2-1; v_gene: TRBV13; CDR3aa: CASSRPRLAGVYNEQFF; CDR3nt: TGTGCCAGCAGCCGCCCCCGACTAGCGGGGGTGTATAATGAGCAGTTCTTC
d_gene: TRBD1; abundance: NA; j_gene: TRBJ2-2; v_gene: TRBV5-1; CDR3aa: CASSLPGMRGNVGTALTGELFF; CDR3nt: TGCGCCAGCAGCTTGCCCGGGATGCGTGGAAATGTGGGGACAGCGCTCACCGGGGAGCTGTTTTTT
d_gene: NA; abundance: NA; j_gene: TRBJ1-1; v_gene: TRBV19; CDR3aa: CASESANTEAFF; CDR3nt: TGTGCCTCTGAGTCTGCGAACACTGAAGCTTTCTTT
d_gene: NA; abundance: NA; j_gene: TRBJ2-1; v_gene: TRBV7-2; CDR3aa: CASSLARHGQRLLQSYNEQFF; CDR3nt: TGTGCCAGCAGCTTAGCTAGGCATGGACAGCGCCTCTTACAATCCTACAATGAGCAGTTCTTC
d_gene: NA; abundance: NA; j_gene: TRBJ2-7; v_gene: TRBV11-3; CDR3aa: CASSLDPRAEQYF; CDR3nt: TGTGCCAGCAGCTTAGATCCCAGGGCCGAGCAGTACTTC
d_gene: TRBD1; abundance: NA; j_gene: TRBJ1-1; v_gene: TRBV4-1; CDR3aa: CASSQTGGDGAFF; CDR3nt: TGCGCCAGCAGCCAAACAGGGGGTGATGGAGCTTTCTTT
d_gene: NA; abundance: NA; j_gene: TRBJ1-2; v_gene: TRBV5-1; CDR3aa: CASSPNREQGYGYTF; CDR3nt: TGCGCCAGCAGCCCAAACAGGGAGCAGGGATATGGCTACACCTTC
d_gene: TRBD1; abundance: NA; j_gene: TRBJ1-2; v_gene: TRBV6-5; CDR3aa: CASSYSTGQGYYGYTF; CDR3nt: TGTGCCAGCAGTTACTCGACGGGACAGGGGTATTATGGCTACACCTTC
d_gene: NA; abundance: NA; j_gene: TRBJ1-2; v_gene: TRBV6-1; CDR3aa: CASSDNRGGFLLGYTF; CDR3nt: TGTGCCAGCAGTGATAATCGTGGCGGCTTTCTCTTAGGCTACACCTTC
d_gene: TRBD2; abundance: NA; j_gene: TRBJ2-3; v_gene: TRBV10-3; CDR3aa: CAISESPSGATDTQYF; CDR3nt: TGTGCCATCAGTGAGTCGCCTAGCGGGGCCACAGATACGCAGTATTTT
d_gene: NA; abundance: NA; j_gene: TRBJ2-7; v_gene: TRBV10-1; CDR3aa: CASSEQRAYEQYF; CDR3nt: TGCGCCAGCAGTGAGCAGCGCGCCTACGAGCAGTACTTC
d_gene: NA; abundance: NA; j_gene: TRBJ1-5; v_gene: TRBV6-1; CDR3aa: CASSDIGVSNQPQHF; CDR3nt: TGTGCCAGCAGTGACATAGGGGTTAGCAATCAGCCCCAGCATTTT
d_gene: TRBD2; abundance: NA; j_gene: TRBJ2-2; v_gene: TRBV2; CDR3aa: CASAPYRGGASGTGELFF; CDR3nt: TGTGCCAGTGCCCCTTACCGGGGGGGCGCGTCGGGCACCGGGGAGCTGTTTTTT
d_gene: NA; abundance: NA; j_gene: TRBJ1-6; v_gene: TRBV9; CDR3aa: CASSRQTVSYNSPLHF; CDR3nt: TGTGCCAGCAGTCGACAGACCGTCTCCTATAATTCACCCCTCCACTTT
d_gene: TRBD1; abundance: NA; j_gene: TRBJ1-2; v_gene: TRBV5-1; CDR3aa: CASSLGTSGTGFGYTF; CDR3nt: TGCGCCAGCAGCTTGGGTACCTCCGGGACAGGGTTCGGCTACACCTTC
d_gene: NA; abundance: NA; j_gene: TRBJ2-5; v_gene: TRBV19; CDR3aa: CASSMGQTLQETQYF; CDR3nt: TGTGCCAGTAGTATGGGGCAGACCCTCCAAGAGACCCAGTACTTC
d_gene: NA; abundance: NA; j_gene: TRBJ2-1; v_gene: TRBV21-1; CDR3aa: CASSDGTGRYNEQFF; CDR3nt: TGTGCCAGCAGCGACGGGACAGGCCGTTACAATGAGCAGTTCTTC
d_gene: NA; abundance: NA; j_gene: TRBJ2-5; v_gene: TRBV19; CDR3aa: CASLEGSTQYF; CDR3nt: TGTGCCAGTCTAGAGGGTTCGACCCAGTACTTC
d_gene: TRBD1; abundance: NA; j_gene: TRBJ1-6; v_gene: TRBV27; CDR3aa: CASSPGTGRNSPLHF; CDR3nt: TGTGCCAGCAGTCCCGGGACAGGGAGAAATTCACCCCTCCACTTT
d_gene: TRBD1; abundance: NA; j_gene: TRBJ1-5; v_gene: TRBV19; CDR3aa: CASSGYDRGPFSNQPQHF; CDR3nt: TGTGCCAGTAGTGGTTACGACAGGGGGCCTTTTAGCAATCAGCCTCAGCATTTT
d_gene: NA; abundance: NA; j_gene: TRBJ2-1; v_gene: TRBV5-4; CDR3aa: CASSLAGGNEQFF; CDR3nt: TGTGCCAGCAGCTTGGCAGGTGGCAATGAGCAGTTCTTC
d_gene: TRBD2; abundance: NA; j_gene: TRBJ2-1; v_gene: TRBV6-5; CDR3aa: CASSRGGSYNEQFF; CDR3nt: TGTGCCAGCAGTCGGGGGGGCTCCTACAATGAGCAGTTCTTC
d_gene: TRBD1; abundance: NA; j_gene: TRBJ1-2; v_gene: TRBV19; CDR3aa: CASSIRLTGSDGYTF; CDR3nt: TGTGCCAGTAGTATTCGCCTGACAGGGTCTGATGGCTACACCTTC
d_gene: NA; abundance: NA; j_gene: TRBJ1-3; v_gene: TRBV3-1/TRBV3-2; CDR3aa: CASSHMTDSGNTIYF; CDR3nt: TGTGCCAGCAGCCATATGACAGACTCTGGAAACACCATATATTTT
d_gene: NA; abundance: NA; j_gene: TRBJ2-1; v_gene: TRBV18; CDR3aa: CASSSDLSSYNEQFF; CDR3nt: TGTGCCAGCTCCTCCGACTTAAGCTCCTACAATGAGCAGTTCTTC
d_gene: TRBD2; abundance: NA; j_gene: TRBJ2-3; v_gene: TRBV3-1/TRBV3-2; CDR3aa: CASSTKRGGRADTQYF; CDR3nt: TGTGCCAGCAGCACCAAGCGGGGGGGCCGCGCAGATACGCAGTATTTT
d_gene: NA; abundance: NA; j_gene: TRBJ2-5; v_gene: TRBV10-1; CDR3aa: CASSGVRQSQETQYF; CDR3nt: TGCGCCAGCAGTGGAGTCCGACAGTCTCAAGAGACCCAGTACTTC
d_gene: NA; abundance: NA; j_gene: TRBJ2-1; v_gene: TRBV12-3/TRBV12-4; CDR3aa: CASSSSGEQFF; CDR3nt: TGTGCCAGCAGTTCTAGTGGGGAGCAGTTCTTC
d_gene: NA; abundance: NA; j_gene: TRBJ2-7; v_gene: TRBV12-3/TRBV12-4; CDR3aa: CASAGYEQYF; CDR3nt: TGTGCCAGCGCCGGTTACGAGCAGTACTTC
d_gene: NA; abundance: NA; j_gene: TRBJ2-7; v_gene: TRBV15; CDR3aa: CATSSDRSPSYEQYF; CDR3nt: TGTGCCACCAGCAGTGACAGGAGCCCTTCGTACGAGCAGTACTTC
d_gene: TRBD1; abundance: NA; j_gene: TRBJ2-7; v_gene: TRBV7-8; CDR3aa: CASSPRDRVKSYEQYF; CDR3nt: TGTGCCAGCAGCCCCAGGGACAGGGTGAAATCCTACGAGCAGTACTTC
d_gene: NA; abundance: NA; j_gene: TRBJ1-5; v_gene: TRBV7-2; CDR3aa: CASSSQGYSNQPQHF; CDR3nt: TGTGCCAGCAGCTCACAGGGTTATAGCAATCAGCCCCAGCATTTT
d_gene: NA; abundance: NA; j_gene: TRBJ2-2; v_gene: TRBV4-1; CDR3aa: CASSQDRAPGELFF; CDR3nt: TGCGCCAGCAGCCAAGATCGCGCACCCGGGGAGCTGTTTTTT
d_gene: NA; abundance: NA; j_gene: TRBJ1-2; v_gene: TRBV7-5; CDR3aa: CARRQGGYTF; CDR3nt: TGTGCCAGACGGCAGGGTGGCTACACCTTC
d_gene: TRBD1; abundance: NA; j_gene: TRBJ1-2; v_gene: TRBV2; CDR3aa: CASTRDRGNYGYTF; CDR3nt: TGTGCCAGCACCCGGGACAGGGGTAACTATGGCTACACCTTC
d_gene: TRBD1; abundance: NA; j_gene: TRBJ2-7; v_gene: TRBV6-5; CDR3aa: CASSYSTGSRNEQYF; CDR3nt: TGTGCCAGCAGTTACTCGACAGGGTCGAGGAACGAGCAGTACTTC
d_gene: NA; abundance: few; j_gene: TRBJ1-3; v_gene: TRBV5-4; CDR3aa: CASSLGEGMRNTIYF; CDR3nt: TGTGCCAGCAGCTTGGGGGAGGGAATGCGAAACACCATATATTTT